The rows below give T cell receptor beta chains drawn from one sample of a study of blood T cell repertoires in COVID-19. Here immunoSEQ multiplex PCR was the method, and the copy in TCRdb shows in-frame clones only, minus some. The sample records roughly 160,000 clones, more than 75% being singletons. Sequencing input: peripheral blood. The receptors were gathered from a woman in her 70s with COVID-19, enrolled during active disease. CDR3s include the opening cysteine and the closing phenylalanine or tryptophan. The D gene is left open where the match is weak. Size values are once, few and many counts, or a class for expanded clones, and some rows have none.

>TRBJ2-1|TRBV6-1|.|.|14
CASSESGTYNEQFF
TGTGCCAGCAGTGAATCAGGAACCTACAATGAGCAGTTCTTC
>TRBJ1-2|TRBV28|TRBD1|.|14
CASSSTGGSYGYTF
TGTGCCAGCAGTTCCACAGGGGGCAGCTATGGCTACACCTTC
>TRBJ1-6|TRBV7-9|.|.|14
CASSFGGWNSPLHF
TGTGCCAGCAGCTTCGGGGGTTGGAATTCACCCCTCCACTTT
>TRBJ1-6|TRBV6-5|.|few|15
CASSYGQGGYSPLHF
TGTGCCAGCAGTTACGGGCAGGGAGGGTATTCACCCCTCCACTTT
>TRBJ2-3|TRBV7-2|TRBD2|few|16
CASSLGAGGSADTQYF
TGTGCCAGCAGCTTAGGTGCGGGGGGGTCGGCAGATACGCAGTATTTT
>TRBJ1-4|TRBV19|.|once|16
CASSIGAGVIGEKLFF
TGTGCCAGTAGTATTGGGGCTGGGGTAATCGGTGAAAAACTGTTTTTT
>TRBJ2-7|TRBV18|.|.|13
CASGKQSSYEQYF
TGTGCCAGCGGAAAACAGAGCTCCTACGAGCAGTACTTC
>TRBJ1-2|TRBV12-3/TRBV12-4|TRBD1|.|12
CASSRDSYGYTF
TGTGCCAGCAGTAGGGACAGCTATGGCTACACCTTC
>TRBJ1-1|TRBV6-2/TRBV6-3|TRBD1|.|12
CASSRDRVRAFF
TGTGCCAGCAGTAGGGACAGGGTTCGAGCTTTCTTT
>TRBJ2-7|TRBV2|TRBD1|.|13
CASSGTGAYEQYF
TGTGCCAGCAGTGGTACAGGGGCTTACGAGCAGTACTTC
>TRBJ1-2|TRBV18|.|.|14
CASSPDRNNYGYTF
TGTGCCAGCTCACCAGACAGGAATAACTATGGCTACACCTTC
>TRBJ1-5|TRBV24-1|TRBD1|.|15
CATSSGTGTNQPQHF
TGTGCCACCAGTTCGGGGACAGGGACCAATCAGCCCCAGCATTTT
>TRBJ2-1|TRBV7-9|TRBD2|once|15
CASSPSRGAGNEQFF
TGTGCCAGCAGCCCCTCGCGGGGGGCGGGGAATGAGCAGTTCTTC
>TRBJ2-3|TRBV7-3|.|.|16
CASSRRGDYLTDTQYF
TGTGCCAGCAGCCGAAGGGGGGACTACCTCACAGATACGCAGTATTTT
>TRBJ2-5|TRBV7-9|.|.|15
CASSGLPQGWETQYF
TGTGCCAGCAGCGGCCTCCCACAGGGTTGGGAGACCCAGTACTTC
>TRBJ2-1|TRBV5-1|TRBD1|.|15
CASTPTGYPYNEQFF
TGCGCCAGCACTCCGACAGGGTACCCCTACAATGAGCAGTTCTTC
>TRBJ2-5|TRBV10-3|.|few|11
CAISAGETQYF
TGTGCCATCAGTGCCGGGGAGACCCAGTACTTC
>TRBJ1-1|TRBV7-2|.|.|14
CASSPGGGLGSAFF
TGTGCCAGCAGCCCTGGCGGGGGCCTGGGGTCGGCTTTCTTT
>TRBJ2-2|TRBV13|.|.|18
CASSLSPRQVVVTGELFF
TGTGCCAGCAGCTTATCCCCCAGACAGGTTGTTGTAACCGGGGAGCTGTTTTTT
>TRBJ2-2|TRBV12-5|.|.|13
CARWKQGTGELFF
TGTGCTAGATGGAAGCAGGGCACCGGGGAGCTGTTTTTT
>TRBJ1-1|TRBV7-9|.|.|14
CASSPTVQNTEAFF
TGTGCCAGCAGCCCTACAGTACAGAACACTGAAGCTTTCTTT
>TRBJ1-1|TRBV3-1/TRBV3-2|TRBD1|.|14
CASSLGTGATEAFF
TGTGCCAGCAGCCTAGGGACAGGCGCCACTGAAGCTTTCTTT
>TRBJ1-3|TRBV19|TRBD1|.|16
CASRGTGTGSGNTIYF
TGTGCCAGTAGGGGGACAGGGACAGGCTCTGGAAACACCATATATTTT
>TRBJ1-6|TRBV30|TRBD1|.|14
CAWSGGQKNSPLHF
TGTGCCTGGAGTGGGGGACAGAAGAATTCACCCCTCCACTTT
>TRBJ1-1|TRBV7-2|.|.|16
CASSLGGGRGRTEAFF
TGTGCCAGCAGCTTAGGTGGGGGTCGGGGGAGGACTGAAGCTTTCTTT
>TRBJ1-1|TRBV3-1/TRBV3-2|TRBD1|once|14
CASSKGQENTEAFF
TGTGCCAGCAGCAAGGGACAGGAGAACACTGAAGCTTTCTTT
>TRBJ1-2|TRBV7-3|TRBD1|.|13
CASSFSGQGTYTF
TGTGCCAGCAGCTTTTCGGGACAGGGTACCTACACCTTC
>TRBJ2-3|TRBV7-2|TRBD1|.|12
CASSEQGIEQYF
TGTGCCAGCAGCGAACAGGGGATTGAGCAGTATTTT
>TRBJ2-3|TRBV2|TRBD1|.|13
CASKTGVADTQYF
TGTGCCAGCAAAACAGGGGTTGCAGATACGCAGTATTTT
>TRBJ1-6|TRBV30|.|.|15
CAWSVQGREGSPLHF
TGTGCCTGGAGTGTACAAGGCAGGGAAGGATCACCCCTCCACTTT
>TRBJ1-2|TRBV19|TRBD1|.|16
CASSSKAGGMGYGYTF
TGTGCCAGTAGCTCGAAGGCAGGGGGCATGGGCTATGGCTACACCTTC
>TRBJ1-2|TRBV25-1|.|.|17
CASSEFGARGAGYGYTF
TGTGCCAGCAGTGAATTTGGGGCTCGGGGGGCTGGCTATGGCTACACCTTC
>TRBJ1-1|TRBV28|.|few|13
CASREQLDTEAFF
TGTGCCAGCAGGGAACAGTTGGACACTGAAGCTTTCTTT
>TRBJ1-2|TRBV5-4|.|.|13
CASSLDRDYGYTF
TGTGCCAGCAGCTTGGACAGGGACTATGGCTACACCTTC
>TRBJ2-3|TRBV9|TRBD2|.|20
CASNIPGLAGGNKSADTQYF
TGTGCCAGCAATATCCCGGGACTAGCGGGGGGCAACAAGAGTGCAGATACGCAGTATTTT
>TRBJ1-1|TRBV2|.|.|13
CASKDTGNTEAFF
TGTGCCAGCAAGGACACAGGGAACACTGAAGCTTTCTTT
>TRBJ1-5|TRBV5-1|.|.|13
CASSPEVNQPQHF
TGCGCCAGCAGCCCTGAGGTCAATCAGCCCCAGCATTTT
>TRBJ1-2|TRBV5-6|.|.|14
CAGSKRGRDYGYTF
TGTGCCGGCTCAAAACGGGGGAGAGACTATGGCTACACCTTC
>TRBJ2-7|TRBV3-1/TRBV3-2|TRBD2|.|15
CASSQVSGATYEQYF
TGTGCCAGCAGCCAAGTCAGCGGGGCAACCTACGAGCAGTACTTC
>TRBJ2-1|TRBV10-2|TRBD1|.|14
CATMTGPQYNEQFF
TGCGCCACAATGACAGGGCCCCAATACAATGAGCAGTTCTTC
>TRBJ1-1|TRBV29-1|TRBD1|once|14
CSTTTGAVATEAFF
TGCAGCACGACGACAGGGGCCGTGGCCACTGAAGCTTTCTTT
>TRBJ2-2|TRBV19|.|once|14
CASKRGINTGELFF
TGTGCCAGTAAACGGGGGATAAACACCGGGGAGCTGTTTTTT
>TRBJ1-3|TRBV11-2|.|.|12
CASSFVGNTIYF
TGTGCCAGCAGCTTCGTCGGAAACACCATATATTTT
>TRBJ2-1|TRBV3-1/TRBV3-2|.|.|16
CASSLQGIHSYNEQFF
TGTGCCAGCAGCCTTCAGGGGATACACTCCTACAATGAGCAGTTCTTC
>TRBJ2-1|TRBV19|TRBD2|once|16
CASSPESGAPYNEQFF
TGTGCCAGTAGTCCCGAGAGCGGGGCACCCTACAATGAGCAGTTCTTC
>TRBJ2-3|TRBV5-6|.|.|17
CASSPTPGALGTDTQYF
TGTGCCAGCAGCCCTACCCCTGGAGCCCTTGGCACAGATACGCAGTATTTT